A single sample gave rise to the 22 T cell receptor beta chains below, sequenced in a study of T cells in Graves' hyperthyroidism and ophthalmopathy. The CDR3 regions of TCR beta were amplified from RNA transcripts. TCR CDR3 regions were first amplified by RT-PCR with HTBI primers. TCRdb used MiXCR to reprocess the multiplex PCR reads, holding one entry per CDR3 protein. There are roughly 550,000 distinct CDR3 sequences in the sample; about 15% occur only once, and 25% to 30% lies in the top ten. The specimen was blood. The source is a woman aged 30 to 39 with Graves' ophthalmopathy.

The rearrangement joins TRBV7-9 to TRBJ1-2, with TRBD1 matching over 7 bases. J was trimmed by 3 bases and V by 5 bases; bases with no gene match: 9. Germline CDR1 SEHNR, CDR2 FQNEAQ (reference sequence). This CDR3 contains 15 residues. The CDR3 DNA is TGTGCCAGCAGCCTACTCTCTGACAGGGACTATGGCTACACCTTC. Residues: CASSLLSDRDYGYTF.

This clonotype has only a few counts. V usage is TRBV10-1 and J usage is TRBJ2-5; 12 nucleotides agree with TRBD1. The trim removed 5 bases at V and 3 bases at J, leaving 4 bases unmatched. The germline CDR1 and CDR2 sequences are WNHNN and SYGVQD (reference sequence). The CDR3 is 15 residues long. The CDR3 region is CASSHGTGGEETQYF. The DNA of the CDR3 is TGCGCCAGCAGTCACGGGACAGGGGGCGAAGAGACCCAGTACTTC.

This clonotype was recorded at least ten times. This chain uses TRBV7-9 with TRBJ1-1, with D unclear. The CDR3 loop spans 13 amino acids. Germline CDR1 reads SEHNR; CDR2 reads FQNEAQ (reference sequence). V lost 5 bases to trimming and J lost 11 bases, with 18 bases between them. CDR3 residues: CASSMRTESSAFF. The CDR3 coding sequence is TGTGCCAGCAGCATGCGGACGGAAAGTAGCGCTTTCTTT.

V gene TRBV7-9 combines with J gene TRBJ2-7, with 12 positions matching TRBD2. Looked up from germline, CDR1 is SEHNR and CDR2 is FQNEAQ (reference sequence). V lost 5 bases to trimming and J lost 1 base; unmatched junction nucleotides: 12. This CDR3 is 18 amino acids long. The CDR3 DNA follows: TGTGCCAGCAGCCCCCAAGGACTAGCGGGGCAAACTTCCTACGAGCAGTACTTC. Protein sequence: CASSPQGLAGQTSYEQYF.

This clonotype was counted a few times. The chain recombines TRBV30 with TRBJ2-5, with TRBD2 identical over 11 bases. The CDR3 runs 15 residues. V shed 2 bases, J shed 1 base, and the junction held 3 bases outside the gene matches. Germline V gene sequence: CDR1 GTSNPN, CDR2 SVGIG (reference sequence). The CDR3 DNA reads TGTGCCTGGAGTCCGGGACTAGCGGTCCAAGAGACCCAGTACTTC. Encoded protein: CAWSPGLAVQETQYF.

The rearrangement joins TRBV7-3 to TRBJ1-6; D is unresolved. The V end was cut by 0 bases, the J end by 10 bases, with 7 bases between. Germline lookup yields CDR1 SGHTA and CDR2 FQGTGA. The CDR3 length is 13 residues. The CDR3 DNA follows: TGTGCCAGCAGCTTAACGCAGGAATCACCCCTCCACTTT. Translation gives CASSLTQESPLHF.

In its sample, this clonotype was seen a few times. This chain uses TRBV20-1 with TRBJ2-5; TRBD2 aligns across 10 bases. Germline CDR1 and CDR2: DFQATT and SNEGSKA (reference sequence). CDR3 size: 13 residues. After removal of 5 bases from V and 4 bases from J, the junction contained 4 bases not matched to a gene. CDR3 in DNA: TGCAGTGCTGTAGCGGGAGGACGAGAGACCCAGTACTTC. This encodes CSAVAGGRETQYF.

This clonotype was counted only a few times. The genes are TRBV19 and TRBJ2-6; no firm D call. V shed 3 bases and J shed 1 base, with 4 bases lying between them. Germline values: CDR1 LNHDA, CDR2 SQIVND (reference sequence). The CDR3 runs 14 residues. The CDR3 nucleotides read TGTGCCAGTAGTATGTGGTCTGGGGCCAACGTCCTGACTTTC. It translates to CASSMWSGANVLTF.

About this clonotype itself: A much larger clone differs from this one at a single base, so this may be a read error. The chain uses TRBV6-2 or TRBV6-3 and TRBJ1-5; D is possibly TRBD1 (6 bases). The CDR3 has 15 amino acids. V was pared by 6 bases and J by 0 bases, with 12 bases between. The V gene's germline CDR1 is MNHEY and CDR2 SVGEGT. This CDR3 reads CASRPRGYSNQPQHF. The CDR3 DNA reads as TGTGCCAGCAGGCCCAGGGGATATAGCAATCAGCCCCAGCATTTT.

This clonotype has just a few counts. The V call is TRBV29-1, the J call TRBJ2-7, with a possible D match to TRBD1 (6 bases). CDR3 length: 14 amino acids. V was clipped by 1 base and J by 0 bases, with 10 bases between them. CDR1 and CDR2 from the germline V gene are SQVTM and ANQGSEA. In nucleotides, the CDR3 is TGCAGCGTTGAAGGCTTGACAGGCTCCTACGAGCAGTACTTC. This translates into CSVEGLTGSYEQYF.

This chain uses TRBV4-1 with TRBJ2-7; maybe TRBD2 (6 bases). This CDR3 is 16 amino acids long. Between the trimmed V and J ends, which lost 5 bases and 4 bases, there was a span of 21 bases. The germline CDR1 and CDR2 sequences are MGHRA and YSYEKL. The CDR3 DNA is TGCGCCAGCAGCGAAGGGGAAAGGGAGGCCCTTTACGAGCAGTACTTC. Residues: CASSEGEREALYEQYF.

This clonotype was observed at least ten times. The DNA of the CDR3 is TGTGCCAGCAGTGAAAATGAGGCTAGCGGGAGGGTGGTAGAGACCCAGTACTTC. Translating it yields CASSENEASGRVVETQYF. J is TRBJ2-5 and V is TRBV6-1; 12 bases line up with TRBD2. In germline, CDR1 is MNHNS, CDR2 SASEGT. After removal of 2 bases from V and 4 bases from J, the junction contained 11 bases not matched to a gene. The CDR3 consists of 18 residues.

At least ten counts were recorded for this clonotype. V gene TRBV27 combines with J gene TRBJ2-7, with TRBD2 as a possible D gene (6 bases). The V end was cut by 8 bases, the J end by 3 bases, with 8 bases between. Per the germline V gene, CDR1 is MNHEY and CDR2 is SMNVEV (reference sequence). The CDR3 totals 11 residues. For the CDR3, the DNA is TGTGCCAGCGGGAGGCTCTACGAGCAGTACTTC. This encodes CASGRLYEQYF.

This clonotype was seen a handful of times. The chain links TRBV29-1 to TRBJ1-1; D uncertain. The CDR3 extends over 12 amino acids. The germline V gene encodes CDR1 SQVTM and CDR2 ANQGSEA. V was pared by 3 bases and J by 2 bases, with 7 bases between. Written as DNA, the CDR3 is TGCAGCGTTGATTACAGCAACACTGAAGCTTTCTTT. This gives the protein CSVDYSNTEAFF. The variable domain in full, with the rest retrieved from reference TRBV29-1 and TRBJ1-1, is SAVISQKPSRDICQRGTSLTIQCQVDSQVTMMFWYRQQPGQSLTLIATANQGSEATYESGFVIDKFPISRPNLTFSTLTVSNMSPEDSSIYLCSVDYSNTEAFFGQGTRLTVV.

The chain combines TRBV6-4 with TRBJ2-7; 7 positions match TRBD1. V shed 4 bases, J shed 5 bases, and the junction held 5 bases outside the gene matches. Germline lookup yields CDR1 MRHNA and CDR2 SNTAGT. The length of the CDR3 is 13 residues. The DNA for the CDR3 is TGTGCCAGCAGTGTGACAGGGAAGGACGAGCAGTACTTC. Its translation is CASSVTGKDEQYF.

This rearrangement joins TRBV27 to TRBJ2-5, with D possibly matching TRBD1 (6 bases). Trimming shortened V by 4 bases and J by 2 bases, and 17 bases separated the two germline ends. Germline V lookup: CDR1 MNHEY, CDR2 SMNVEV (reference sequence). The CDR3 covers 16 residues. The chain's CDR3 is CASSSNTGWRQETQYF. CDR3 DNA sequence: TGTGCCAGCAGTTCGAATACAGGGTGGAGGCAAGAGACCCAGTACTTC.

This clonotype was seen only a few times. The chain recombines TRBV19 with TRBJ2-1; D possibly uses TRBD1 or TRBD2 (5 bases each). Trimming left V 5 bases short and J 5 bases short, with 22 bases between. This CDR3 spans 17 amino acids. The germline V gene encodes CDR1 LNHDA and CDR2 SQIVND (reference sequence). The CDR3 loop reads CASSLRGGGRTDNEQFF. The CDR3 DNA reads TGTGCCAGTAGTCTCCGGGGCGGTGGGAGAACAGACAATGAGCAGTTCTTC.

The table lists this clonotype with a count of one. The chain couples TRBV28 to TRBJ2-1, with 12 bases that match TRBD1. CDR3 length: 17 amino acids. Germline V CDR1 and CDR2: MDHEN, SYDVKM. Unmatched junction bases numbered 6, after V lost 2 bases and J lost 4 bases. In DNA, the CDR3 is TGTGCCAGCAGTTTAACCGGGACAGGGGGCCCATACAATGAGCAGTTCTTC. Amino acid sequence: CASSLTGTGGPYNEQFF.

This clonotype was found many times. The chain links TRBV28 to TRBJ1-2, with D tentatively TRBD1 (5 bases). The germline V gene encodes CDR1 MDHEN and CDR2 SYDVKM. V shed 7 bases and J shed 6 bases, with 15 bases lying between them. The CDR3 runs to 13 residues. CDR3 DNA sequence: TGTGCCAGCAAGGGCAGGGATAGGGATGGCTACACCTTC. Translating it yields CASKGRDRDGYTF.

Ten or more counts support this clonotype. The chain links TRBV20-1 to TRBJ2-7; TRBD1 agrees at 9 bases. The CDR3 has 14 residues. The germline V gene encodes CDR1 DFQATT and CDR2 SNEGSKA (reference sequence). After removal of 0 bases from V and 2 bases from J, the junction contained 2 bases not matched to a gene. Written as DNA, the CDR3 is TGCAGTGCTAGAGATGGGGACAGGGCCTACGAGCAGTACTTC. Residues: CSARDGDRAYEQYF.

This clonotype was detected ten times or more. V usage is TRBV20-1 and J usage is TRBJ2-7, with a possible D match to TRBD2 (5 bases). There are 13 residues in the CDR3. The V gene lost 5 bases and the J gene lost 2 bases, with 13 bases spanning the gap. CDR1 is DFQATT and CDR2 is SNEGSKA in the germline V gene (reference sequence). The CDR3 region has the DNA TGCAGTGCTTTAAACGGGGTCACCTACGAGCAGTACTTC. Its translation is CSALNGVTYEQYF.

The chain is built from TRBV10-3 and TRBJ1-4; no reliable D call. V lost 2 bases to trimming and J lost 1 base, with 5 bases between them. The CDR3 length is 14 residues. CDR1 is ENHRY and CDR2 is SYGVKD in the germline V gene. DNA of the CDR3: TGTGCCATCAGTGAGGCAGAAACTAATGAAAAACTGTTTTTT. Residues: CAISEAETNEKLFF.